Below are 2 T cell receptor beta chains sequenced from a single sample in a study of T cell responses to AZD1222 COVID-19 vaccine. Only in-frame clones appear in the TCRdb table, and some are missing; sequencing was by immunoSEQ multiplex PCR. Of 73,000 or so clones listed, about three quarters were seen once; the top ten hold around 45%. The source material was peripheral blood, sampled 28 days after the second AZD1222 dose. The receptors stem from an adult who received the AZD1222 COVID-19 vaccine.

The chain links TRBV5-4 to TRBJ1-4; D may be TRBD1 (6 bases). This CDR3 has 17 amino acids. CDR1 and CDR2 (germline): SGHNT, YYREEE (reference sequence). The V gene lost 4 bases and the J gene lost 0 bases, with 16 bases spanning the gap. The CDR3 sequence: CASSPDSFYATNEKLFF. The CDR3 coding sequence is TGTGCCAGCAGCCCGGACAGCTTCTATGCAACTAATGAAAAACTGTTTTTT.

The chain uses TRBV7-2 and TRBJ2-3, with 12 bases that match TRBD2. With 1 base clipped from V and 4 bases from J, the junction kept 9 bases outside the gene matches. Germline CDR1 reads SGHTA; CDR2 reads FQGNSA. The CDR3 has 18 amino acids. CDR3 sequence: CASSLVALAGGRSDTQYF. The CDR3 DNA is TGTGCCAGCAGCTTAGTGGCCCTAGCGGGGGGGCGGTCAGATACGCAGTATTTT.